This TCR beta chain appears in the sequencing data of a study of CD8+ T cells in alopecia areata (dated by TCRdb to 2017 to 2018). Notes on the research overall: Treated patients were enrolled in an open-label pilot trial of oral tofacitinib at 5 to 10 mg twice daily for moderate-to-severe alopecia areata. TCRbeta CDR3 regions were amplified by immunoSEQ multiplex PCR using 35 Vbeta forward and 13 Jbeta reverse primers. For the treated patients, the SALT score, which quantifies what percentage of scalp surface area is affected, served as the measure of disease severity. On the human side, TCRbeta sequencing was run on scalp tissue and on sorted CD4+ and CD8+ peripheral blood T cells from healthy controls and from alopecia areata patients with either patchy or totalis/universalis disease. The RNA source kit depended on sample type: the PAXgene miRNA kit for fixed scalp, the miRNeasy kit for PBMCs, and the RNeasy kit for mouse skin. Biopsies were taken from tofacitinib-treated patients at baseline and at 4 and 24 weeks of treatment, and a later scalp biopsy was taken in several of the tofacitinib-treated patients. Clonality in the scalp was compared among normal scalp (n=4), patchy alopecia areata scalp (n=8), and alopecia totalis/universalis scalp (n=8). High-throughput TCRbeta sequencing was used to examine T cell clonal expansion in alopecia areata in both the C3H/HeJ mouse model and human patients. Tofacitinib was administered for 6 to 18 months, and 6 months of follow-up off drug were then conducted to assess delayed response and recurrence. Study-wide conclusions, independent of this receptor: Scalp TCR repertoire analysis is complicated because resident alphabeta T cells in normal human skin are also sequenced, whereas mouse skin is dominated by gammadelta T cells. Tofacitinib significantly lowered scalp clonality and the number of expanded CD8+ clones among the top 100 scalp clones. Compared with normal scalp, lesional scalp had higher clonality and more expanded CD8+ clones, particularly in alopecia totalis/universalis, a pattern that suggests antigenic drive. Many expanded lesional clones persisted in scalp and blood during tofacitinib treatment, which may partly explain relapse after stopping treatment. Compared with mice, TCR sequences shared between patients were less clear, possibly partly because of HLA diversity across the patient population. Because the treated cohort was small and included a single nonresponder, larger studies are needed to assess links between baseline CD8+ expansion and response.

A word on this clone: Its cognate antigen has yet to be identified. No much larger clone exists at a distance of one base, and base qualities are not known.

The method was the immunoSEQ multiplex PCR assay. RNA was extracted from all samples and reverse transcribed into cDNA as template for TCR sequencing. First-strand cDNA was synthesized using SuperScript III with a 2:1 mix of oligo-dT and random hexamers. A synthetic immune receptor repertoire was used to assess amplification bias, and residual bias was removed computationally. The study's own analysis went as follows. Raw reads were preprocessed to remove errors, and CDR3 was defined according to IMGT conventions as the region from the conserved cysteine to phenylalanine. To get clonality, Shannon entropy was normalized by log2 of the number of productive unique TCRs and the result was subtracted from 1. CD4 or CD8 identity of scalp clones was inferred by cross-referencing scalp TCRbeta sequences with sorted blood CD4 and CD8 repertoires. Sourced from immuneACCESS, this table was stored by TCRdb with only in-frame sequences that have V and J called. A share of the clones is absent; for the studies checked, an unresolved V gene accounts for under half, and the remainder has no known explanation. V and J calls and clone size are copied from that table; D and trimming were computed from the DNA. The sample records a few hundred thousand clones, around two fifths of which are singletons. The top ten clonotypes cover almost 0.5% of the sample.

In the paper's terms, the treatment or condition label means: oral pan-JAK inhibitor, 5-10 mg twice daily. Lesional scalp punch biopsies and peripheral blood were obtained from alopecia areata patients. PBMCs were separated by density centrifugation and stained for CD3, CD4 and CD8, after which CD4+ and CD8+ T cells were sorted on a FACSAria. This clonotype was sampled from a human donor with alopecia areata. The sample here was CD4+ T cells sorted from blood, taken between weeks 30 and 35, from a patient treated with tofacitinib.

The CDR3 sequence is CASSLARDRGYYEQYF. The nucleotides read TGTGCCAGCAGCTTAGCCCGGGACAGGGGCTATTACGAGCAGTACTTC. The receptor chain draws on TRBV7-9 and TRBJ2-7; 10 bases in the middle match TRBD1. Reading from cysteine to phenylalanine, the CDR3 counts 16 amino acids. Here the CDR3 DNA is all that survives: 48 bases in frame from base 1. The CDR1 and CDR2 encoded by the germline V gene (reference sequence) are SEHNR and FQNEAQ. V ends up 0 bases short and J 4 bases short, with an unmatched junction base count of 6.